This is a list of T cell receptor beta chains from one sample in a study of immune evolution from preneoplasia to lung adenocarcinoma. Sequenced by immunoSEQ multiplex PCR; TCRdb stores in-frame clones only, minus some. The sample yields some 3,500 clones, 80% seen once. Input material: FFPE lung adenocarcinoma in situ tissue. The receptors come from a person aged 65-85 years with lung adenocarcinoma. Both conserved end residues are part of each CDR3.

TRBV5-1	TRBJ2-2	CASSLASGSTGELFF
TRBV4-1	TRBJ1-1	CASSQVKWQGRTEAFF
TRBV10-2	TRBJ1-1	CASGQGRNTEAFF
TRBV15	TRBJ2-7	CATSRAGEGSYEQYF
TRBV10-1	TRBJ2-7	CASSESPLYEQYF
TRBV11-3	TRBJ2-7	CASSSLGDPYEQYF
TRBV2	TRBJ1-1	CASSKGQGRTEAFF
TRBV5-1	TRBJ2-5	CASSWGGQETQYF
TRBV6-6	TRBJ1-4	CASKFYNSNEKLFF
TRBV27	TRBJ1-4	CASSPNGQGEKLFF
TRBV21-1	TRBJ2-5	CASSKVWGGRRETQYF
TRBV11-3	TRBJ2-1	CASSFPIPASGTVTDEQFF
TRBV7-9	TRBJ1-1	CASSLGGPGTEAFF
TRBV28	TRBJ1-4	CASSLIVMEKLFF
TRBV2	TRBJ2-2	CASKAETGGNTGELFF
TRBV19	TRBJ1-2	CASSTTQKNYGYTF
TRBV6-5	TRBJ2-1	CASSKFRQPNEQFF
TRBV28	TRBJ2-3	CASSPPSGLTDTQYF
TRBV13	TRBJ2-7	CASSLGAAYEQYF
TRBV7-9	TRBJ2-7	CASSLPGQGPYEQYF
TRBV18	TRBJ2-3	CASSPNPGTTSDTQYF
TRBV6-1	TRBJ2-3	CASSDVRGTDTQYF
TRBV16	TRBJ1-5	CASSQQQGEGNQPQHF
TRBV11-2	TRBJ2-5	CASSLGETQYF
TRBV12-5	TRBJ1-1	CASGLGDPTNTEAFF
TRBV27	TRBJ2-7	CASSSRLAGNYEQYF
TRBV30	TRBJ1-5	CAWSPGLYSNQPQHF
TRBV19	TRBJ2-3	CASSNRPGARADTQYF
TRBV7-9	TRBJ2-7	CASSLRVAGGPLYF
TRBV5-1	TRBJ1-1	CATAQGAGDTEAFF
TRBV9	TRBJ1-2	CASSVENTYGYTF
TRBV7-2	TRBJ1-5	CASSLGVQPQHF
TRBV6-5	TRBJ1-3	CASSTGGSGNTIYF
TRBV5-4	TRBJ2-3	CASSSGPTISTDTQYF
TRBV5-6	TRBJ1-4	CASSLAWEIATNEKLFF
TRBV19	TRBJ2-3	CASSSQGADTQYF
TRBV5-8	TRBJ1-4	CASSFQTGGSNEKLFF
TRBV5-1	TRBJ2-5	CASSLVPDSRETQYF
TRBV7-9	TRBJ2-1	CASSLARDNEQFF
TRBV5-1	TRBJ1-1	CASSSDSSNTEAFF
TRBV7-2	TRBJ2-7	CASSSTAYEQYF
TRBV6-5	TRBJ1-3	CASSFSDHRSGNTIYF